A selection of T cell receptor beta chains follows, all from one sample in a study of blood T cells in healthy people across ages. TCRdb reanalysed the 5' RACE reads using MiXCR and keeps one entry per CDR3 protein. The data contain 600,000 to 850,000 distinct CDR3 sequences, 35% to 45% of them singletons. Sequenced: blood. All receptors come from a woman aged 60-75 years in good health. Both conserved end residues are part of each CDR3. Fields, in order: clone size, V gene, D gene, J gene, CDR3 DNA, CDR3 protein. A D gene is named only where the DNA matches it firmly. Only part of the rows carry a size: once, few, many, or a class if the clone is expanded.

>NA|TRBV28|NA|TRBJ2-1
TGTGCCAGCAGTTTGGTCAGGCTAGGCGCGGATGAGCAGTTCTTC
CASSLVRLGADEQFF
>once|TRBV7-2|NA|TRBJ2-2
TGTGCCAGCAGCTTAGTCATCGGGCGGAAGGTCACCGGGGAGCTGTTTTTT
CASSLVIGRKVTGELFF
>NA|TRBV9|NA|TRBJ2-7
TGTGCCAGCAGCGTAGGGGGGCGCTACGAGCAGTACTTC
CASSVGGRYEQYF
>many|TRBV29-1|NA|TRBJ2-7
TGCAGCGTTGAAGGGCTAGCAGGAGCCTACGAGCAGTACTTC
CSVEGLAGAYEQYF
>many|TRBV7-8|NA|TRBJ2-7
TGTGCCAGCAGCAGCGGGGGACAGTTCTACGAGCAGTACTTC
CASSSGGQFYEQYF
>few|TRBV5-1|NA|TRBJ2-1
TGCGCCAGCAGCCCTGGTCGCGGCTCCTACAATGAGCAGTTCTTC
CASSPGRGSYNEQFF
>NA|TRBV24-1|TRBD2|TRBJ2-3
TGTGCCACCAGTGAGGGGGTAGCGGGGTCAGATACGCAGTATTTT
CATSEGVAGSDTQYF
>NA|TRBV6-1|TRBD2|TRBJ2-3
TGTGCCAGCAGTGAAACTAGCGGGGGGTCAGATACGCAGTATTTT
CASSETSGGSDTQYF
>NA|TRBV6-2/TRBV6-3|TRBD1|TRBJ2-5
TGTGCCAGCGGACAGGGAAGAGCTAGTGGGCAAGAGACCCAGTACTTC
CASGQGRASGQETQYF
>many|TRBV20-1|TRBD1|TRBJ1-6
TGCAGTGCTAGAGATCCGGGACAGGCGACGAATTCACCCCTCCACTTT
CSARDPGQATNSPLHF
>NA|TRBV7-8|NA|TRBJ2-5
TGTGCCAGCAGCTTAGGGGATTTTCGAGGGTTTGACCAAGAGACCCAGTACTTC
CASSLGDFRGFDQETQYF
>few|TRBV9|TRBD2|TRBJ2-7
TGTGCCAGCAGCGCACAGACTAGCGGGAGCTACGAGCAGTACTTC
CASSAQTSGSYEQYF
>many|TRBV6-5|TRBD1|TRBJ2-7
TGTGCCAGCAGTTTCACCGGGACAGGGTCCTACGAGCAGTACTTC
CASSFTGTGSYEQYF
>few|TRBV6-2/TRBV6-3|TRBD2|TRBJ2-7
TGTGCCAGCGGAGGACTAGCGCGAGCCTACGAGCAGTACTTC
CASGGLARAYEQYF
>few|TRBV3-1|NA|TRBJ1-1
TGTGCCAGCAGCCAGAGGGGGAAGGCCATGAACACTGAAGCTTTCTTT
CASSQRGKAMNTEAFF
>NA|TRBV25-1|NA|TRBJ1-2
TGTGCCAGCAGAATTGGGTACTATGGCTACACCTTC
CASRIGYYGYTF
>NA|TRBV10-3|NA|TRBJ2-7
TGTGCCAACAGTGGGCGGTCCGAGCAGTACTTC
CANSGRSEQYF
>NA|TRBV9|NA|TRBJ1-4
TGTGCCAGCAGCGTAGGCGCAGGGTACAATGAAAAACTGTTTTTT
CASSVGAGYNEKLFF
>many|TRBV4-2|NA|TRBJ2-7
TGTGCCAGCAGCCAAAGCGGGCACAGGGGCGAGCAGTACTTC
CASSQSGHRGEQYF
>NA|TRBV7-9|NA|TRBJ2-2
TGTGCCAGCAGCCCCATCGGGGAGCTGTTTTTT
CASSPIGELFF
>NA|TRBV20-1|TRBD2|TRBJ2-3
TGCAGTGCCATAGCGGGGGGGAACACAGATACGCAGTATTTT
CSAIAGGNTDTQYF
>few|TRBV20-1|NA|TRBJ2-1
TGCAGTGCTAGAGATCCGGCGGGCCGCTACAATGAGCAGTTCTTC
CSARDPAGRYNEQFF
>NA|TRBV4-2|NA|TRBJ1-6
TGTGCCAGCAGCCAAGAACAGGGCGCTGACTCACCCCTCCACTTT
CASSQEQGADSPLHF
>NA|TRBV5-1|NA|TRBJ2-1
TGCGCCAGCCAATACCTGGATGAGCAGTTCTTC
CASQYLDEQFF
>once|TRBV20-1|TRBD1|TRBJ2-1
TGCAGTGCTAGTAAGGTGACAGGGAATTATGATGAGCAGTTCTTC
CSASKVTGNYDEQFF
>NA|TRBV20-1|NA|TRBJ2-7
TGCAGTGCTTTCCAAGGGACGTCCCCGGTGGGAGAGCAGTACTTC
CSAFQGTSPVGEQYF
>few|TRBV7-8|NA|TRBJ1-1
TGTGCCAGCAGCATATGGGAGGGTCGGGGTGAAGCTTTCTTT
CASSIWEGRGEAFF
>NA|TRBV29-1|NA|TRBJ2-7
TGCAGCGTCGGCAGGGGGAGGGGGTACGAGCAGTACTTC
CSVGRGRGYEQYF
>NA|TRBV6-2/TRBV6-3|NA|TRBJ2-1
TGTGCCAGCAGTTATTTCCAGGATCAGAGTGAGCAGTTCTTC
CASSYFQDQSEQFF
>many|TRBV12-3/TRBV12-4|NA|TRBJ2-7
TGTGCCAGCAGCCAAACAGGGACCTACGAGCAGTACTTC
CASSQTGTYEQYF
>NA|TRBV7-8|NA|TRBJ2-1
TGTGCCAGCAGCTTAGTGATTATCAATGAGCAGTTCTTC
CASSLVIINEQFF
>NA|TRBV29-1|TRBD2|TRBJ2-1
TGCAGCTTTAGCGGGGGAGCTAGATTGGGTGAGCAGTTCTTC
CSFSGGARLGEQFF
>NA|TRBV5-5|TRBD2|TRBJ2-1
TGTGCCAGCAGCCCCCTAGCGGGAGGTCTTATCGATGAGCAGTTCTTC
CASSPLAGGLIDEQFF
>NA|TRBV6-1|NA|TRBJ1-5
TGTGCCAGCAGACTCACAGGGTACAATCAGCCCCAGCATTTT
CASRLTGYNQPQHF
>NA|TRBV2|TRBD2|TRBJ2-2
TGTGCCAGCAGTTTAGCGGGGGCCTCGAACACCGGGGAGCTGTTTTTT
CASSLAGASNTGELFF
>many|TRBV6-1|NA|TRBJ2-7
TGTGCCAGCAGATTAACAGGGAACTACGAGCAGTACTTC
CASRLTGNYEQYF
>NA|TRBV5-1|NA|TRBJ2-5
TGCGCCAGCAGCTTGTCCTCAGGAGGGTGGCAAGAGACCCAGTACTTC
CASSLSSGGWQETQYF
>NA|TRBV20-1|NA|TRBJ2-1
TGCAGCCCCTGGGGGGAGCGGTATGAGCAGTTCTTC
CSPWGERYEQFF
>NA|TRBV18|NA|TRBJ2-6
TGTGCCAGCTCACCACCCACAGGGACCTCTGGGGCCAACGTCCTGACTTTC
CASSPPTGTSGANVLTF
>NA|TRBV6-5|NA|TRBJ1-2
TGTGCCAGCAGGACAGATACCTATGGCTACACCTTC
CASRTDTYGYTF
>few|TRBV20-1|TRBD2|TRBJ2-7
TGCAGTGCTCTGGGGGGGAGTCCTAATGAGCAGTACTTC
CSALGGSPNEQYF
>NA|TRBV19|NA|TRBJ1-5
TGTGCCAGTAGTCCCGGGACCTACATCCTGGGTCAGCCCCAGCATTTT
CASSPGTYILGQPQHF
>NA|TRBV5-1|TRBD1|TRBJ1-5
TGCGCCAGCAGCTTGGAAGCAGGGGGCACACATCAGCCCCAGCATTTT
CASSLEAGGTHQPQHF
>few|TRBV12-3/TRBV12-4|NA|TRBJ1-2
TGTGCCAGCAGTTCGGGGGCGCTTAACTATGGCTACACCTTC
CASSSGALNYGYTF
>few|TRBV12-3/TRBV12-4|TRBD2|TRBJ2-7
TGTGCCAGCAGTCCCTCTTCAGCGGGGGCAAGTTACGAGCAGTACTTC
CASSPSSAGASYEQYF
>NA|TRBV12-3/TRBV12-4|NA|TRBJ1-2
TGTGCCAGCAGTACGGGACACGCCCTCGCCACCTTC
CASSTGHALATF
>NA|TRBV6-5|NA|TRBJ1-1
TGTGCCAGCCGAGAACGCACTGAAGCTTTCTTT
CASRERTEAFF
>NA|TRBV6-5|TRBD2|TRBJ2-5
TGTGCCAGCAGTTACGGGTCGGCGGGAGCGGCGGGAGGAGAGACCCAGTACTTC
CASSYGSAGAAGGETQYF
>NA|TRBV7-8|NA|TRBJ2-5
TGTGCCAGCAGCTTAGTATCGCAGGATGAGCAGTACTTC
CASSLVSQDEQYF
>NA|TRBV19|NA|TRBJ2-7
TGTGCCAGTAGCCAGGACCGGAGCCCCTACAATGAGCAGTACTTC
CASSQDRSPYNEQYF
>NA|TRBV27|TRBD1|TRBJ2-7
TGTGCCAGCACCCCATTTTCCGGGACAGGGAGTACCTACGAGCAGTACTTC
CASTPFSGTGSTYEQYF
>many|TRBV20-1|NA|TRBJ2-3
TGCAGCGCCGGACCCGGACTCAACACAGATACGCAGTATTTT
CSAGPGLNTDTQYF
>NA|TRBV6-1|TRBD1|TRBJ2-1
TGTGCCAGCAGCGCGGACAGGGGTGCCTTGTACAATGAGCAGTTCTTC
CASSADRGALYNEQFF
>many|TRBV25-1|NA|TRBJ2-1
TGTGCCAGCAGTGAACTTGGAAATGAGCAGTTCTTC
CASSELGNEQFF
>once|TRBV7-2|NA|TRBJ2-7
TGTGCCGGCAGCTTAGGGGTGTCCCGAGGCCGATACGAGCAGTACTTC
CAGSLGVSRGRYEQYF
>NA|TRBV11-2|NA|TRBJ2-5
TGTGCCAGCAGCTTAGGAAGCGGGTATCAAGAGACCCAGTACTTC
CASSLGSGYQETQYF
>few|TRBV6-1|NA|TRBJ2-3
TGTGCCACCTACCTCGAGACGCAGTATTTT
CATYLETQYF